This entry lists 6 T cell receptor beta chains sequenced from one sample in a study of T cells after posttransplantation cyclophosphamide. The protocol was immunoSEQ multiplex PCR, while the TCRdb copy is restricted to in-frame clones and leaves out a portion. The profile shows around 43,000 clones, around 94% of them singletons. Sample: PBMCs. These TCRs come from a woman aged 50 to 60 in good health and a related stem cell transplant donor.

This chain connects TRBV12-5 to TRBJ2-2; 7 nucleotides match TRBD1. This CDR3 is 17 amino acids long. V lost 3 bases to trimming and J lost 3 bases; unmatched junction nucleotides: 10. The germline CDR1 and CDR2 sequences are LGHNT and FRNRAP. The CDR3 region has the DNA TGTGCTAGTGGTTTCCTCACGACAGGGAGTCACACCGGGGAGCTGTTTTTT. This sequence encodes CASGFLTTGSHTGELFF.

The CDR3 bases are TGTGCCAGCAGCCCCGGACAGGCCGGGTTGTACGAGCAGTACTTC. This codes for CASSPGQAGLYEQYF. The rearrangement joins TRBV5-5 to TRBJ2-7; 7 positions match TRBD1. The V gene's germline CDR1 is SGHKS and CDR2 YYEKEE (reference sequence). J was trimmed by 4 bases and V by 4 bases; bases with no gene match: 11. The CDR3 is 15 amino acids.

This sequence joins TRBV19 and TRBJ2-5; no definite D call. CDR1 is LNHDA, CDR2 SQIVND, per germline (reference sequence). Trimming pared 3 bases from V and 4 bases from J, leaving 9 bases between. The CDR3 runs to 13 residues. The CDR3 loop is CASSISNSETQYF. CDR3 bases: TGTGCCAGTAGTATCTCTAACTCAGAGACCCAGTACTTC.

The CDR3 spells CSVVRAQGAITEAFF. In DNA, the CDR3 is TGCAGCGTTGTCCGCGCACAGGGGGCGATAACTGAAGCTTTCTTT. The V gene is TRBV29-1, the J gene TRBJ1-1, with 9 positions matching TRBD1. The CDR3 contains 15 residues. With V trimmed by 4 bases and J by 5 bases, 11 bases remained unmatched. Germline-derived CDR1 and CDR2 are SQVTM and ANQGSEA.

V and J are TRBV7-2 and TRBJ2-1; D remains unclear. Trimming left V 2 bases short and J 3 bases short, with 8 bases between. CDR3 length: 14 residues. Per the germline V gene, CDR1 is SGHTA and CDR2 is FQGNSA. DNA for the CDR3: TGTGCCAGCAGCTTATACTGGAGCTACAATGAGCAGTTCTTC. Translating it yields CASSLYWSYNEQFF. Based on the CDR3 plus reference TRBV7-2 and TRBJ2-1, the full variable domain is GAGVSQSPSNKVTEKGKDVELRCDPISGHTALYWYRQSLGQGLEFLIYFQGNSAPDKSGLPSDRFSAERTGGSVSTLTIQRTQQEDSAVYLCASSLYWSYNEQFFGPGTRLTVL.

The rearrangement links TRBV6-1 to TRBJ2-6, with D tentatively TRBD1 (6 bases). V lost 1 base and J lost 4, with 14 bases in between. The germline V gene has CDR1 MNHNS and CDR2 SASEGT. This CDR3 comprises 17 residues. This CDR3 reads CASSEEDVGAGANVLTF. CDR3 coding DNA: TGTGCCAGCAGTGAAGAGGATGTGGGGGCAGGGGCCAACGTCCTGACTTTC.